A selection of T cell receptor beta chains follows, all from one sample in a study of beta chain features in type 1 diabetes. Assay: immunoSEQ multiplex PCR; the TCRdb copy retains only in-frame clones and omits some. The sample has over 600,000 clones, around 12% seen once. The source material was naive CD4+ T cells from blood. The receptor source for this set is a man younger than 40 with type 1 diabetes. Each CDR3 is given with its conserved first and last residue. The order of the fields is J gene, clone size, V gene, D gene, CDR3 protein, CDR3 DNA. The D gene is left open where the match is weak. Clone size is stated in some rows and not others, as once, few, many or a class when expanded.

j_gene: TRBJ2-7; abundance: few; v_gene: TRBV7-2; d_gene: .; CDR3aa: CASSFARYEQYF; CDR3nt: TGTGCCAGCAGCTTCGCCCGCTACGAGCAGTACTTC
j_gene: TRBJ2-1; abundance: few; v_gene: TRBV4-3; d_gene: TRBD2; CDR3aa: CASSQTSGGVYNEQFF; CDR3nt: TGCGCCAGCAGCCAGACTAGCGGGGGGGTCTACAATGAGCAGTTCTTC
j_gene: TRBJ2-5; abundance: .; v_gene: TRBV11-2; d_gene: .; CDR3aa: CASSLSDTKKYF; CDR3nt: TGTGCCAGCAGCTTATCCGACACGAAGAAGTACTTC
j_gene: TRBJ2-6; abundance: few; v_gene: TRBV28; d_gene: .; CDR3aa: CASKDGANVLTF; CDR3nt: TGTGCCAGCAAGGACGGGGCCAACGTCCTGACTTTC
j_gene: TRBJ1-1; abundance: few; v_gene: TRBV11-2; d_gene: .; CDR3aa: CASSTWTISINTEAFF; CDR3nt: TGTGCCAGCAGCACCTGGACCATTTCCATTAACACTGAAGCTTTCTTT
j_gene: TRBJ2-2; abundance: few; v_gene: TRBV2; d_gene: .; CDR3aa: CASSDREVTGELFF; CDR3nt: TGTGCCAGCAGTGACAGGGAAGTCACCGGGGAGCTGTTTTTT
j_gene: TRBJ2-5; abundance: few; v_gene: TRBV6-5; d_gene: .; CDR3aa: CASKDLDDPTQYF; CDR3nt: TGTGCCAGCAAAGACCTGGACGACCCGACCCAGTACTTC
j_gene: TRBJ1-5; abundance: few; v_gene: TRBV5-1; d_gene: TRBD1; CDR3aa: CASSLTTGGNQPQHF; CDR3nt: TGCGCCAGCAGCCTAACGACAGGGGGCAATCAGCCCCAGCATTTT
j_gene: TRBJ1-5; abundance: .; v_gene: TRBV30; d_gene: .; CDR3aa: CACETRNSNQPQHF; CDR3nt: TGTGCCTGTGAGACAAGAAATAGCAATCAGCCCCAGCATTTT
j_gene: TRBJ2-5; abundance: few; v_gene: TRBV7-9; d_gene: .; CDR3aa: CASSPQGSELVAQYF; CDR3nt: TGTGCCAGCAGCCCACAGGGTTCTGAATTAGTGGCCCAGTACTTC
j_gene: TRBJ2-4; abundance: .; v_gene: TRBV6-5; d_gene: .; CDR3aa: CASSPQGVGGNIQYF; CDR3nt: TGTGCCAGCAGTCCTCAGGGGGTGGGAGGAAACATTCAGTACTTC
j_gene: TRBJ2-2; abundance: .; v_gene: TRBV2; d_gene: .; CDR3aa: CASRGSGELFF; CDR3nt: TGTGCCAGCAGAGGATCCGGGGAGCTGTTTTTT
j_gene: TRBJ2-7; abundance: few; v_gene: TRBV30; d_gene: .; CDR3aa: CAWTTPRAYEQYF; CDR3nt: TGTGCCTGGACGACCCCACGGGCCTACGAGCAGTACTTC
j_gene: TRBJ2-1; abundance: .; v_gene: TRBV9; d_gene: TRBD2; CDR3aa: CASSVAELTSGQLNEQFF; CDR3nt: TGTGCCAGCAGCGTAGCAGAGTTGACTAGCGGGCAACTTAATGAGCAGTTCTTC
j_gene: TRBJ2-7; abundance: .; v_gene: TRBV11-2; d_gene: .; CDR3aa: CASSLSSEQYF; CDR3nt: TGTGCCAGCAGCTTATCGAGTGAGCAGTACTTC
j_gene: TRBJ2-3; abundance: few; v_gene: TRBV18; d_gene: .; CDR3aa: CASSPQDFTDTQYF; CDR3nt: TGTGCCAGCTCACCACAGGACTTCACAGATACGCAGTATTTT
j_gene: TRBJ2-7; abundance: .; v_gene: TRBV9; d_gene: .; CDR3aa: CASSVEQGGEQYF; CDR3nt: TGTGCCAGCAGCGTAGAACAGGGAGGCGAGCAGTACTTC
j_gene: TRBJ1-4; abundance: few; v_gene: TRBV27; d_gene: .; CDR3aa: CASSSHGPDEKLFF; CDR3nt: TGTGCCAGCAGTAGCCATGGCCCTGATGAAAAACTGTTTTTT
j_gene: TRBJ1-6; abundance: .; v_gene: TRBV9; d_gene: TRBD1; CDR3aa: CASTPDRGEDNSPLHF; CDR3nt: TGTGCCAGCACCCCAGACAGGGGGGAGGATAATTCACCCCTCCACTTT
j_gene: TRBJ2-7; abundance: .; v_gene: TRBV5-1; d_gene: .; CDR3aa: CASSNVYEQYF; CDR3nt: TGCGCCAGCAGTAATGTTTACGAGCAGTACTTC
j_gene: TRBJ2-6; abundance: few; v_gene: TRBV5-1; d_gene: .; CDR3aa: CASSLARGSGANVLTF; CDR3nt: TGCGCCAGCAGCTTGGCCAGGGGCTCTGGGGCCAACGTCCTGACTTTC
j_gene: TRBJ2-5; abundance: few; v_gene: TRBV6-1; d_gene: .; CDR3aa: CASNGGQGEETQYF; CDR3nt: TGTGCCAGCAATGGAGGGCAGGGGGAAGAGACCCAGTACTTC